The source of this TCR beta chain is a study of shared clonotypes between healthy human individuals. Study summary: In total, the donors were a couple of women and a few men aged 18 to 49.

Both subsets, CD45RA+ naive and CD45RA-negative memory, were split from the CD4+ cells. The sorted-subset replicate PCRs were given around 200 ng DNA, which is 31,000 or so T cell genomes. Measured with immunoSEQ multiplex PCR; TCRdb has only the in-frame clones, and not every one. The table shows over a million clones, with around three quarters occurring only once. Notes on this clone: Antigen unknown.

Looked up from germline, CDR1 is MNHEY and CDR2 is SVGAGI. Trimming shortened V by 6 bases and J by 9 bases, and 14 bases separated the two germline ends. The length of the CDR3 is 12 residues. Study-wide results and limits: Among non-shared clonotypes, generation probabilities were lower than among those shared by all four donors.

This TCR was recovered from a man younger than 30 in good health. Some clones in this sample may be carry-over from other donors' samples. This chain joins TRBV6-5 and TRBJ1-1; D is unclear. Input material: memory CD4+ T cells from PBMCs. Subset here: CD45RA-negative fraction. The CDR3 protein is CASRSTGEKAFF. In nucleotides, the CDR3 is TGTGCCAGCAGGTCAACCGGGGAGAAAGCTTTCTTT.